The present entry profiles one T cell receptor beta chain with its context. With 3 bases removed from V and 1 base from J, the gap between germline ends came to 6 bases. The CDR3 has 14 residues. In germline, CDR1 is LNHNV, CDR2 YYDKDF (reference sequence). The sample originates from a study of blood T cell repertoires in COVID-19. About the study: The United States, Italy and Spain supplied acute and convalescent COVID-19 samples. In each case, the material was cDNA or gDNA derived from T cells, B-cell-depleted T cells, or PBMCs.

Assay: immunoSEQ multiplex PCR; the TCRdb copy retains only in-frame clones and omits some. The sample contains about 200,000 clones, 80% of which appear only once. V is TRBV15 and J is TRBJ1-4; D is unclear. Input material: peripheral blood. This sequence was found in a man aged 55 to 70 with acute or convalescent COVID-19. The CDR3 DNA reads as TGTGCCACCAGCAGGGCAGGAACTAATGAAAAACTGTTTTTT. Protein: CATSRAGTNEKLFF.